The 31 T cell receptor beta chains listed next were all sequenced from one sample in a study of blood T cell repertoires in COVID-19. Produced via immunoSEQ multiplex PCR; TCRdb's table is partial and in-frame only. The top ten clones hold 1.9% of a sample with about 240,000 clones, under 85% of them seen once. Sequencing was carried out using peripheral blood. The receptors derive from a man younger than 45 who had recovered from COVID-19.

The V and J genes are TRBV7-2 and TRBJ2-3, with 16 bases aligning to TRBD2. Unmatched junction bases numbered 1, after V lost 1 base and J lost 0 bases. The CDR3 runs to 18 residues. Germline CDR1 SGHTA, CDR2 FQGNSA. CDR3 protein: CASSLVGLAGGSTDTQYF. CDR3 in DNA: TGTGCCAGCAGCTTAGTGGGACTAGCGGGGGGGAGCACAGATACGCAGTATTTT.

This sequence joins TRBV6-5 and TRBJ2-7; D remains unclear. The germline V and J ends were trimmed by 0 bases and 3 bases, with 9 bases remaining between them. The germline gives CDR1 MNHEY, CDR2 SVGAGI. This CDR3 has 14 residues. CDR3: CASSYSPFYYEQYF. The CDR3 region has the DNA TGTGCCAGCAGTTACTCGCCCTTCTACTACGAGCAGTACTTC.

This clone appeared once. The chain has TRBV19 and TRBJ1-2; TRBD1 matches 9 bases. From germline, CDR1 is LNHDA and CDR2 SQIVND (reference sequence). V was clipped by 6 bases and J by 8 bases; unmatched bases: 13. This CDR3 is 15 amino acids long. CDR3 sequence: CASRDKGQGLEGYTF. CDR3 in DNA: TGTGCCAGTAGGGACAAAGGACAGGGGCTAGAGGGCTACACCTTC.

This clone occurred once. The chain recombines TRBV4-1 with TRBJ2-7, with 7 bases fitting TRBD1. Per the germline V gene, CDR1 is MGHRA and CDR2 is YSYEKL. V lost 1 base to trimming and J lost 4 bases; unmatched junction nucleotides: 7. The CDR3 sequence is 15 residues long. CDR3 sequence reads: CASSQGTGWGYEQYF. The CDR3 bases are TGCGCCAGCAGCCAAGGGACAGGTTGGGGTTACGAGCAGTACTTC.

The J gene is TRBJ2-1, the V gene TRBV9; TRBD1 matches 10 bases. V lost 4 bases to trimming and J lost 4 bases; unmatched junction nucleotides: 5. The CDR3 has 15 amino acids. Germline V gene lookup returns CDR1 SGDLS and CDR2 YYNGEE. CDR3 nucleotide sequence: TGTGCCAGCAGCACGGGACAGGGGTTTTACAATGAGCAGTTCTTC. It yields the protein CASSTGQGFYNEQFF.

The chain uses TRBV5-1 and TRBJ1-5; 10 bases are a match to TRBD1. Trimming removed 0 bases from V and 4 bases from J; junction bases left unmatched: 1. The germline V gene has CDR1 SGHRS and CDR2 YFSETQ. This CDR3 is built from 15 residues. The CDR3 spells CASSLEGQGNQPQHF. The CDR3 DNA sequence: TGCGCCAGCAGCTTGGAGGGACAGGGGAATCAGCCCCAGCATTTT.

The chain combines TRBV3-1 (or the pseudogene TRBV3-2) with TRBJ2-3, with no clear D. V was cut by 0 bases and J by 6 bases, with 7 bases left in between. The CDR3 length is 13 residues. Per germline, CDR1 LGHDT and CDR2 YNNKEL (reference sequence). In DNA form, the CDR3 reads TGTGCCAGCAGCCAAGATCGCAGGGATACGCAGTATTTT. Its translation: CASSQDRRDTQYF.

The chain has TRBV3-1 (or the pseudogene TRBV3-2) and TRBJ1-2, with D perhaps matching TRBD1 (5 bases). This CDR3 has 12 residues. Germline CDR1 reads LGHDT; CDR2 reads YNNKEL (reference sequence). Trimming removed 3 bases at V and 6 bases at J, with 8 bases between. The CDR3 reads CASSHDSDGYTF. The CDR3 DNA sequence: TGTGCCAGCAGCCATGACAGCGATGGCTACACCTTC.

The genes are TRBV7-2 and TRBJ1-2; 7 nucleotides match TRBD1. J was trimmed by 6 bases and V by 3 bases; bases with no gene match: 4. The CDR3 runs 13 residues. Looked up from germline, CDR1 is SGHTA and CDR2 is FQGNSA. This chain's CDR3 is CASSFQGVDGYTF. The CDR3 bases are TGTGCCAGCAGCTTTCAGGGGGTCGATGGCTACACCTTC.

V is TRBV24-1 and J is TRBJ2-5, with 8 bases aligning to TRBD1. The CDR3 contains 12 residues. The V gene end was trimmed by 9 bases and the J gene end by 4 bases; junction bases not matched to a gene: 3. The germline V gene has CDR1 KGHDR and CDR2 SFDVKD. This chain's CDR3 is CATAGGRETQYF. For the CDR3, the DNA is TGTGCCACCGCAGGGGGCCGAGAGACCCAGTACTTC.

The rearrangement uses TRBV28 and TRBJ2-7; 7 nucleotides line up with TRBD1. Germline trimming cut 5 bases from V and 3 bases from J; bases unmatched to any gene: 7. CDR1 and CDR2 (germline): MDHEN, SYDVKM. The CDR3 runs 14 residues. The chain's CDR3 is CASSPRGRGYEQYF. The CDR3 region has the DNA TGTGCCAGCAGTCCAAGGGGGCGCGGCTACGAGCAGTACTTC.

V usage is TRBV6-5 and J usage is TRBJ2-7; 8 nucleotides match TRBD1. This CDR3 has 14 residues. After removal of 7 bases from V and 5 bases from J, the junction contained 10 bases not matched to a gene. In germline, CDR1 is MNHEY, CDR2 SVGAGI. CDR3 loop: CASTQGASIDEQYV. The CDR3, as DNA: TGTGCCAGCACGCAGGGGGCGAGCATCGACGAGCAGTACGTC.

The chain uses TRBV5-4 and TRBJ2-5, with 15 bases fitting TRBD2. The ends lost 3 bases at V and 5 bases at J; junction bases unmatched: 11. The CDR3 length is 18 residues. Per germline, CDR1 SGHNT and CDR2 YYREEE (reference sequence). The CDR3 here is CASSSHRTSGGAGETQYF. CDR3 in DNA: TGTGCCAGCAGCTCCCACAGGACTAGCGGGGGGGCCGGTGAGACCCAGTACTTC.

V is TRBV6-1 and J is TRBJ1-5; a possible D gene is TRBD1 (6 bases). The CDR3 loop spans 17 amino acids. The germline CDR1 and CDR2 sequences are MNHNS and SASEGT. The V end was cut by 3 bases, the J end by 2 bases, with 17 bases between. The CDR3 region is CASSDILNRAGNQPQHF. The CDR3 bases are TGTGCCAGCAGTGACATCTTAAACAGGGCGGGCAATCAGCCCCAGCATTTT.

CDR3 nucleotide sequence: TGTGCCAGCAGTGAATTTCGGGGGTATGGCTACACCTTC. It yields the protein CASSEFRGYGYTF. The chain links TRBV25-1 to TRBJ1-2, with TRBD1 as a possible D gene (5 bases). The CDR3 is made up of 13 amino acids. Germline CDR1 and CDR2: MGHDK and SYGVNS. With 1 base removed from V and 5 bases from J, the gap between germline ends came to 8 bases.

The J gene is TRBJ1-2, the V gene TRBV3-1 (or the pseudogene TRBV3-2), with D perhaps matching TRBD1 (6 bases). V was shortened by 1 base and J by 6 bases, with 18 bases between the two germline ends. The length of the CDR3 is 16 residues. Germline CDR1 is LGHDT and CDR2 is YNNKEL (reference sequence). CDR3 sequence (DNA): TGTGCCAGCAGCCAAGGCTCAGGGGCGGATTTGGATGGCTACACCTTC. Protein sequence: CASSQGSGADLDGYTF.

V is TRBV5-6 and J is TRBJ1-5, with 9 positions matching TRBD1. Trimming cost V 0 bases and J 7 bases; bases outside gene matches: 14. The CDR3 covers 18 residues. Germline CDR1 reads SGHDT; CDR2 reads YYEEEE. CDR3 DNA sequence: TGTGCCAGCAGCTTGGGCACGGACAGGGGTTTTCTACACCAGCCCCAGCATTTT. Translation gives CASSLGTDRGFLHQPQHF.

V and J are TRBV9 and TRBJ1-2; D remains ambiguous. Per germline, CDR1 SGDLS and CDR2 YYNGEE. Deletions cut 3 bases from V and 3 bases from J, with 15 bases between. This CDR3 has 15 amino acids. DNA for the CDR3: TGTGCCAGCAGCGCGTGGGCCGGGAAAGACTATGGCTACACCTTC. It translates to CASSAWAGKDYGYTF.

CDR3 coding DNA: TGTGCCAGCAGTCTGACCGGGACTATATCCAATGAGCAGTTCTTC. Encoded protein: CASSLTGTISNEQFF. V usage is TRBV6-2 or TRBV6-3 and J usage is TRBJ2-1, with TRBD2 matching over 7 bases. This CDR3 is 15 amino acids long. With 5 bases clipped from V and 6 bases from J, the junction kept 10 bases outside the gene matches. Per germline, CDR1 MNHEY and CDR2 SVGEGT.

The rearrangement uses TRBV5-1 and TRBJ2-5, with 9 bases fitting TRBD1. Germline V gene sequence: CDR1 SGHRS, CDR2 YFSETQ. This CDR3 is 15 amino acids long. With 2 bases clipped from V and 5 bases from J, the junction kept 7 bases outside the gene matches. CDR3 region: CASSFATGGSETQYF. In DNA, the CDR3 is TGCGCCAGCAGCTTTGCGACAGGGGGTTCGGAGACCCAGTACTTC.

This rearrangement joins TRBV11-2 to TRBJ2-1; D may be TRBD2 (5 bases). The germline V and J ends were trimmed by 2 bases and 7 bases, with 21 bases remaining between them. CDR1 is SGHAT and CDR2 is FQNNGV in the germline V gene. The CDR3 runs to 17 residues. CDR3 protein: CASSLIRGRHKENEQFF. The CDR3 DNA is TGTGCCAGCAGCTTAATCCGGGGTCGCCACAAGGAAAATGAGCAGTTCTTC.

The chain recombines TRBV7-8 with TRBJ2-5, with 8 bases aligning to TRBD1. Trimming removed 5 bases from V and 5 bases from J; junction bases left unmatched: 13. From germline, CDR1 is SGHVS and CDR2 FQNEAQ. CDR3 length: 16 residues. The CDR3 region has the DNA TGTGCCAGCAGCGCCCTCCGGGACAGGACGTGGGAGACCCAGTACTTC. This gives the protein CASSALRDRTWETQYF.

This chain links TRBV4-1 with TRBJ1-4; D gene unclear. The CDR3 is made up of 17 amino acids. Between the trimmed V and J ends, which lost 4 bases and 4 bases, there was a span of 19 bases. Germline CDR1 and CDR2: MGHRA and YSYEKL. CDR3 sequence reads: CASSPLPGEGGNEKLFF. CDR3 bases: TGCGCCAGCAGCCCCCTGCCCGGGGAGGGCGGTAATGAAAAACTGTTTTTT.

The chain couples TRBV6-5 to TRBJ1-1; a possible D gene is TRBD1 (5 bases). Trimming cost V 2 bases and J 2 bases, with 9 bases left between them. CDR1 and CDR2 (germline): MNHEY, SVGAGI. This CDR3 is 14 amino acids long. In DNA, the CDR3 is TGTGCCAGCAGTTACGGGGCCAGAAACACTGAAGCTTTCTTT. Its translation: CASSYGARNTEAFF.

This chain connects TRBV4-2 to TRBJ2-5, with TRBD2 matching 11 bases. Trimming took 1 base from V and 5 from J; bases not matched to a gene: 12. CDR3 length: 18 amino acids. Germline CDR1 is LGHNA and CDR2 is YNFKEQ. CDR3 amino acids: CASSQGWVAGGLVETQYF. The DNA for the CDR3 is TGTGCCAGCAGCCAAGGTTGGGTAGCGGGGGGGCTGGTGGAGACCCAGTACTTC.

The chain has TRBV14 and TRBJ2-7; D is uncertain. Germline-derived CDR1 and CDR2 are SGHDN and FVKESK. This CDR3 has 13 amino acids. V lost 5 bases and J 4 bases, leaving 12 bases between the germline ends. The CDR3 sequence: CASSVYGTYEQYF. In DNA, the CDR3 is TGTGCCAGCAGCGTCTATGGTACTTACGAGCAGTACTTC.

This chain joins TRBV10-3 and TRBJ1-6; 7 nucleotides line up with TRBD1. CDR1 is ENHRY, CDR2 SYGVKD, per germline. This CDR3 is built from 14 residues. V gave up 6 bases and J gave up 7 bases; unmatched junction bases: 6. DNA of the CDR3: TGTGCCATCAGGATAGGGACAGCCAATTCACCCCTCCACTTT. This codes for CAIRIGTANSPLHF.

J is TRBJ1-6 and V is TRBV5-1; 7 nucleotides line up with TRBD1. The CDR3 loop spans 17 amino acids. Germline CDR1 SGHRS, CDR2 YFSETQ. The junction had 10 bases not matched to a gene; V was cut back by 3 bases and J by 4 bases. The CDR3 reads CASSWDATGSYNSPLHF. The CDR3 DNA sequence: TGCGCCAGCAGCTGGGACGCGACAGGGTCTTATAATTCACCCCTCCACTTT.

The sample holds one count of this clone. The V call is TRBV15, the J call TRBJ1-4, with unresolved D. V was trimmed by 1 base and J by 5 bases, leaving 5 bases between them. Germline assignment: CDR1 LNHNV and CDR2 YYDKDF (reference sequence). This CDR3 has 13 residues. DNA for the CDR3: TGTGCCACCAGCAGAGGAGGGAATGAAAAACTGTTTTTT. This encodes CATSRGGNEKLFF.

V usage is TRBV14 and J usage is TRBJ1-1; maybe TRBD1 (5 bases). The V gene's germline CDR1 is SGHDN and CDR2 FVKESK. There are 13 residues in the CDR3. Trimming shortened V by 4 bases and J by 11 bases, and 17 bases separated the two germline ends. The CDR3 spells CASSPYPTPGAFF. The CDR3 nucleotides read TGTGCCAGCAGCCCATACCCGACCCCAGGGGCTTTCTTT.

J is TRBJ1-2 and V is TRBV5-6; D ambiguous. V dropped 4 bases and J dropped 3 bases, with 10 bases sitting between them. Germline CDR1 reads SGHDT; CDR2 reads YYEEEE. The CDR3 loop spans 13 amino acids. As DNA, the CDR3 is TGTGCCAGCAGCCCCCAGGCTGACTATGGCTACACCTTC. It is translated as CASSPQADYGYTF. The whole variable domain, filled in from reference TRBV5-6 and TRBJ1-2, reads DAGVTQSPTHLIKTRGQQVTLRCSPKSGHDTVSWYQQALGQGPQFIFQYYEEEERQRGNFPDRFSGHQFPNYSSELNVNALLLGDSALYLCASSPQADYGYTFGSGTRLTVV.